This record covers a single T cell receptor beta chain. This CDR3 has 13 amino acids. Trimming took 8 bases from V and 6 from J, leaving 14 bases between them. Looked up from germline, CDR1 is SGHAT and CDR2 is FQNNGV. Molecular barcoding with unique molecular identifiers was used for the TCRbeta library. TCRdb passed the PCR reads through MiXCR, listing each CDR3 protein once. Of hundreds of thousands of distinct CDR3 sequences listed, about an eighth are singletons. The data stem from a study of T-cell reconstitution after alpha-beta-depleted transplantation in children. This TCR was sampled from a girl aged 2 to 9 with congenital amegakaryocytic thrombocytopenia, due to receive a stem cell transplant. This chain connects TRBV11-2 to TRBJ2-1; D gene ambiguous. This specimen was PBMCs, taken before TCRalphabeta/CD19-depleted stem cell transplant. CDR3 in amino acids: CASGWDRSNEQFF. The CDR3 nucleotides read TGTGCCAGCGGGTGGGATAGGAGCAATGAGCAGTTCTTC.